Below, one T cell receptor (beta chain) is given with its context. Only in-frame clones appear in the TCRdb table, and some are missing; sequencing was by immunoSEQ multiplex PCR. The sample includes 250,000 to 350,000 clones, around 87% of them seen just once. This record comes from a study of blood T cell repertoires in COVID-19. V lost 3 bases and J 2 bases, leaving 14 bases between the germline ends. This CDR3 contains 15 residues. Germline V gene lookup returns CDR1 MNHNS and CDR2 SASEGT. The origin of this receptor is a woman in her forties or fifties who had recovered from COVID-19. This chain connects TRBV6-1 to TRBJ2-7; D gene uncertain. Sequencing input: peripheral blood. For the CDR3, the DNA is TGTGCCAGCAGTGATTTTCAACAGACCGCCTACGAGCAGTACTTC. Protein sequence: CASSDFQQTAYEQYF.